Presented here are 26 T cell receptor beta chains from one specimen sequenced in a study of vaccination and CD4 T cells after COVID-19. Once obtained from cultured CD4+ T cells, the DNA was sequenced using the Oncomine TCR Beta short-read assay. TCRdb reprocessed the PCR reads via MiXCR and lists one record per CDR3 protein. The table lists fewer than 10,000 distinct CDR3 sequences, 30% to 40% of them singletons. The treatment is: roughly ten-day PBMC culture with coronavirus spike peptide pools or control peptides (ViraFEST assay). No cognate antigen is known for these TCRs. Sequencing was done on a sample of CD4+ T cells from blood, cultured in vitro. Receptors originate from a human donor who had recovered from COVID-19.

This clonotype was detected only once. This chain uses TRBV7-2 with TRBJ2-1, with 10 bases that match TRBD2. J was trimmed by 9 bases and V by 5 bases; bases with no gene match: 7. Germline V gene data show CDR1 as SGHTA and CDR2 as FQGNSA. CDR3 length: 14 amino acids. In DNA form, the CDR3 reads TGTGCCAGCAGCCCTCTAGCGGGGGCCAGTGAGCAGTTCTTC. It yields the protein CASSPLAGASEQFF. Combining the CDR3 with reference TRBV7-2 and TRBJ2-1 gives the whole variable domain GAGVSQSPSNKVTEKGKDVELRCDPISGHTALYWYRQSLGQGLEFLIYFQGNSAPDKSGLPSDRFSAERTGGSVSTLTIQRTQQEDSAVYLCASSPLAGASEQFFGPGTRLTVL.

V gene TRBV5-3 combines with J gene TRBJ2-3; D is unresolved. TRBV5-3 is an ORF, and what it does is uncertain. Deletions cut 0 bases from V and 2 bases from J, with 7 bases between. The CDR3 loop spans 14 amino acids. CDR3 DNA sequence: TGTGCCAGAAGCTTGGGGTACTTCACAGATACGCAGTATTTT. Encoded protein: CARSLGYFTDTQYF.

The chain combines TRBV20-1 with TRBJ1-2; TRBD1 is a possible D gene (5 bases). Germline lookup yields CDR1 DFQATT and CDR2 SNEGSKA (reference sequence). Deletions cut 4 bases from V and 13 bases from J, with 13 bases between. The CDR3 sequence is 10 residues long. CDR3 in DNA: TGCAGTGCTAATCTTCAGGGAACCACCTTC. Translation: CSANLQGTTF.

This clonotype was counted a few times. The chain is built from TRBV5-1 and TRBJ2-3; no firm D call. The germline gives CDR1 SGHRS, CDR2 YFSETQ. With 4 bases removed from V and 2 bases from J, the gap between germline ends came to 11 bases. The CDR3 has 14 residues. CDR3 coding DNA: TGCGCCAGCAGCATGACCGGACCCACAGATACGCAGTATTTT. It is translated as CASSMTGPTDTQYF.

This clonotype is medium-sized in the sample. This chain uses TRBV29-1 with TRBJ1-2; 9 bases agree with TRBD1. V lost 1 base and J lost 3; bases outside the gene matches: 3. The CDR3 has 14 residues. CDR1 is SQVTM, CDR2 ANQGSEA, per germline. Here the CDR3 reads CSVEATGGYYGYTF. DNA for the CDR3: TGCAGCGTTGAAGCAACAGGGGGCTACTATGGCTACACCTTC.

This CDR3 reads CASSRAGVLVLAKNIQYF. The DNA for the CDR3 is TGTGCCAGTAGCCGAGCGGGGGTCTTAGTACTAGCCAAAAACATTCAGTACTTC. This rearrangement joins TRBV19 to TRBJ2-4; the match to TRBD2 covers 8 bases. Germline CDR1 and CDR2: LNHDA and SQIVND (reference sequence). V gave up 6 bases and J gave up 0 bases; unmatched junction bases: 13. The CDR3 length is 18 residues.

The V call is TRBV20-1, the J call TRBJ2-3; 8 bases are a match to TRBD1. V dropped 6 bases and J dropped 4; count of bases not matched to a gene: 12. CDR3 length: 15 residues. Looked up from germline, CDR1 is DFQATT and CDR2 is SNEGSKA (reference sequence). The CDR3, as DNA: TGCAGTGCAGAGATAGGACAGGGCGGTGCAGATACGCAGTATTTT. It specifies CSAEIGQGGADTQYF.

The chain carries TRBV29-1 and TRBJ2-1, with unresolved D. The CDR3 runs 15 residues. Germline V gene sequence: CDR1 SQVTM, CDR2 ANQGSEA. V was clipped by 6 bases and J by 5 bases, with 20 bases between them. CDR3: CSVGSANLLHNEQFF. The CDR3 coding sequence is TGCAGCGTGGGTAGTGCGAACCTCCTCCACAATGAGCAGTTCTTC.

This clonotype was recorded a few times. The V call is TRBV7-2, the J call TRBJ1-2; D gene uncertain. The germline V gene encodes CDR1 SGHTA and CDR2 FQGNSA. The V gene lost 3 bases and the J gene lost 1 base, with 9 bases spanning the gap. CDR3 length: 14 residues. CDR3 in DNA: TGTGCCAGCAGCTTTTCAGATATTAACTATGGCTACACCTTC. Protein sequence: CASSFSDINYGYTF.

The chain joins TRBV11-2 to TRBJ2-3; 7 nucleotides agree with TRBD2. Germline V gene lookup returns CDR1 SGHAT and CDR2 FQNNGV. This CDR3 is 15 amino acids long. The V segment lost 5 bases and the J segment 2 bases; nucleotides outside the gene matches: 7. The chain's CDR3 is CASSPWGLYTDTQYF. For the CDR3, the DNA is TGTGCCAGCAGCCCGTGGGGACTATACACAGATACGCAGTATTTT.

The rearrangement uses TRBV5-4 and TRBJ2-3; 8 bases are shared with TRBD2. CDR1 is SGHNT and CDR2 is YYREEE in the germline V gene (reference sequence). The J segment lost 4 bases and the V segment lost 4 bases, leaving 8 bases of the junction unmatched. The CDR3 contains 15 residues. The CDR3 loop reads CASSAGGGLADTQYF. The CDR3 DNA reads TGTGCCAGCAGCGCCGGGGGGGGGCTGGCAGATACGCAGTATTTT.

This clonotype occurred once. The chain recombines TRBV7-9 with TRBJ1-3; D is unclear. This CDR3 region has 14 residues. Trimming cost V 4 bases and J 0 bases, with 7 bases left between them. The V gene's germline CDR1 is SEHNR and CDR2 FQNEAQ (reference sequence). The CDR3 DNA reads TGTGCCAGCAGCTCAACTTTCTCTGGAAACACCATATATTTT. This sequence encodes CASSSTFSGNTIYF.

The chain is built from TRBV9 and TRBJ2-7; no clear D gene. Trimming removed 0 bases from V and 0 bases from J, with 10 bases in between. This CDR3 comprises 15 residues. Germline V gene sequence: CDR1 SGDLS, CDR2 YYNGEE. CDR3 sequence: CASSVDPSASYEQYF. The CDR3 nucleotides are TGTGCCAGCAGCGTAGATCCCTCCGCCTCCTACGAGCAGTACTTC.

This clonotype was recorded a few times. V is TRBV7-2 and J is TRBJ2-2; TRBD2 matches 7 bases. This CDR3 is built from 16 residues. The junction had 13 bases not matched to a gene; V was cut back by 6 bases and J by 6 bases. Germline V gene data show CDR1 as SGHTA and CDR2 as FQGNSA. CDR3 protein: CASRLPGGRRPGELFF. CDR3 coding DNA: TGTGCCAGCAGATTGCCCGGGGGGAGGCGGCCCGGGGAGCTGTTTTTT.

This rearrangement joins TRBV11-2 to TRBJ2-7; 9 bases agree with TRBD2. There are 14 residues in the CDR3. Losses at the gene ends were 3 bases for V and 4 bases for J; bases not matched to a gene: 4. The V gene's germline CDR1 is SGHAT and CDR2 FQNNGV. This CDR3 is CASSLRGGLYEQYF. The CDR3 nucleotides are TGTGCCAGCAGCTTGCGGGGGGGTCTTTACGAGCAGTACTTC.

This clonotype came up a few times. The chain is built from TRBV20-1 and TRBJ1-2; D remains ambiguous. Per the germline V gene, CDR1 is DFQATT and CDR2 is SNEGSKA (reference sequence). V was clipped by 3 bases and J by 0 bases, with 11 bases between them. CDR3 length: 14 residues. The CDR3 DNA reads as TGCAGTGCTAGGGGAGGTCCTTCTAACTATGGCTACACCTTC. Amino acid sequence: CSARGGPSNYGYTF.

The chain couples TRBV11-2 to TRBJ1-3; tentative D call: TRBD1 (6 bases). The CDR3 extends over 15 amino acids. V was shortened by 5 bases and J by 0 bases, with 11 bases between the two germline ends. Germline loops: CDR1 SGHAT, CDR2 FQNNGV. The CDR3 nucleotides are TGTGCCAGCAGCCGAGGGGGTAACTCTGGAAACACCATATATTTT. Residues: CASSRGGNSGNTIYF.

The chain couples TRBV2 to TRBJ1-6; 9 nucleotides line up with TRBD1. The CDR3 sequence is 15 residues long. Looked up from germline, CDR1 is SNHLY and CDR2 is FYNNEI. V lost 5 bases to trimming and J lost 7 bases; unmatched junction nucleotides: 6. The CDR3 is CASSKTGQGNSPLHF. CDR3 sequence (DNA): TGTGCCAGCAGTAAGACGGGACAGGGAAATTCACCCCTCCACTTT. Full variable domain (rest looked up from reference TRBV2 and TRBJ1-6): EPEVTQTPSHQVTQMGQEVILRCVPISNHLYFYWYRQILGQKVEFLVSFYNNEISEKSEIFDDQFSVERPDGSNFTLKIRSTKLEDSAMYFCASSKTGQGNSPLHFGNGTRLTVT.

This clonotype was seen just once. CDR3 DNA: TGTGCCAGCAGCTTGTGGCGGCGGGGGCAAAATGAGCAGTTCTTC. Translated, it gives CASSLWRRGQNEQFF. The chain links TRBV7-2 to TRBJ2-1; maybe TRBD2 (7 bases). Between the trimmed V and J ends, which lost 3 bases and 7 bases, there was a span of 16 bases. Germline V gives CDR1 SGHTA, CDR2 FQGNSA. The CDR3 has 15 amino acids.

V and J are TRBV25-1 and TRBJ1-6; D is undetermined. Trimming removed 4 bases at V and 7 bases at J, with 8 bases between. CDR1 is MGHDK and CDR2 is SYGVNS in the germline V gene. The CDR3 length is 13 residues. This chain's CDR3 is CASSVDRNSPLHF. For the CDR3, the DNA is TGTGCCAGCAGTGTTGACCGCAATTCACCCCTCCACTTT.

This clonotype turned up a few times. V gene TRBV30 combines with J gene TRBJ1-5; D may be TRBD1 (6 bases). The CDR3 totals 13 residues. The germline V gene has CDR1 GTSNPN and CDR2 SVGIG (reference sequence). Trimming removed 5 bases at V and 1 base at J, with 9 bases between. The CDR3 sequence: CAWATGSNQPQHF. The CDR3 coding sequence is TGTGCCTGGGCGACAGGAAGCAATCAGCCCCAGCATTTT.

This chain uses TRBV27 with TRBJ1-5; perhaps TRBD1 as D (6 bases). The V and J ends lost 6 bases and 0 bases respectively, with 21 bases between them. CDR1 and CDR2 from the germline V gene are MNHEY and SMNVEV (reference sequence). The CDR3 runs to 18 residues. The CDR3 reads CASSLPGTKPYSNQPQHF. In DNA, the CDR3 is TGTGCCAGCAGCCTTCCCGGGACAAAACCTTATAGCAATCAGCCCCAGCATTTT.

The V call is TRBV12-5, the J call TRBJ2-1; 9 bases agree with TRBD1. Trimming cost V 2 bases and J 8 bases; bases outside gene matches: 4. From germline, CDR1 is LGHNT and CDR2 FRNRAP. The CDR3 has 14 residues. CDR3 nucleotide sequence: TGTGCTAGTGGTTTGACAGGGGGCGAAGATGAGCAGTTCTTC. Amino acid sequence: CASGLTGGEDEQFF.

The chain is built from TRBV9 and TRBJ1-2, with D uncertain. CDR3 length: 14 amino acids. V shed 1 base and J shed 4 bases, with 11 bases lying between them. Germline assignment: CDR1 SGDLS and CDR2 YYNGEE. CDR3 sequence reads: CASSVLTSTYGYTF. The CDR3 DNA reads as TGTGCCAGCAGCGTATTGACATCCACCTATGGCTACACCTTC.

V gene TRBV7-9 combines with J gene TRBJ2-3; D perhaps matches TRBD2 (6 bases). CDR1 and CDR2 (germline): SEHNR, FQNEAQ (reference sequence). This CDR3 is 16 amino acids long. V gave up 2 bases and J gave up 1 base, with 13 bases separating them. The CDR3: CASSLSVGGGTDTQYF. Written as DNA, the CDR3 is TGTGCCAGCAGCTTATCTGTGGGCGGGGGCACAGATACGCAGTATTTT.

The chain has TRBV30 and TRBJ2-7; D might be TRBD1 or TRBD2, each matching 6 bases. CDR1 and CDR2 from the germline V gene are GTSNPN and SVGIG (reference sequence). The CDR3 is made up of 14 amino acids. V shed 4 bases and J shed 3 bases, with 16 bases lying between them. The CDR3 sequence: CAWTRRGEVYEQYF. CDR3 nucleotides: TGTGCCTGGACCCGGAGGGGGGAGGTCTACGAGCAGTACTTC.